Only one count was recorded for the clone carrying this T cell receptor (beta chain). The data were obtained in a study of blood T cell repertoires in COVID-19. Study-wide context: Sources were T cells, B-cell-depleted T cells, or PBMCs; the material itself was cDNA or gDNA.

Assay used: immunoSEQ multiplex PCR; TCRdb lists only in-frame clones, some missing. Here the sample spans some 180,000 clones, under 95% being singletons. CDR3 length: 16 amino acids. The ends were cut back, 2 bases at V and 3 bases at J, with 17 bases in the middle. Germline CDR1 is MNHEY and CDR2 is SVGEGT. Followed longitudinally, the Seattle patients had been enrolled during active infection. This TCR was recovered from a young man with COVID-19, enrolled during active disease. The chain uses TRBV6-2 or TRBV6-3 and TRBJ2-7, with D perhaps matching TRBD2 (6 bases). The specimen was peripheral blood. CDR3 loop: CASSYTRRGSGYEQYF. DNA of the CDR3: TGTGCCAGCAGTTACACCCGCCGGGGTAGCGGCTACGAGCAGTACTTC.